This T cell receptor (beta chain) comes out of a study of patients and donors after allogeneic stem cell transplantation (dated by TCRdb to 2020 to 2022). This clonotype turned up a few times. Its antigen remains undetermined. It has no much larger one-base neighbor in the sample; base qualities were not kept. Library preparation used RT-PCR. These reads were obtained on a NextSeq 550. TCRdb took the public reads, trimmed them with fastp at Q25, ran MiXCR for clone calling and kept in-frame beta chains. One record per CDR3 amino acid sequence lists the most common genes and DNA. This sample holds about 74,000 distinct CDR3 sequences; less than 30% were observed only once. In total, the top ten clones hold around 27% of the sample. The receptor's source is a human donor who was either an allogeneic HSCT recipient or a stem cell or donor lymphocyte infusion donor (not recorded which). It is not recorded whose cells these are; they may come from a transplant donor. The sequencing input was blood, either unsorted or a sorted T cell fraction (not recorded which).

The CDR3: CASSWGPDRGYGYTF. The bases read TGTGCCAGCAGTTGGGGGCCGGACAGGGGCTATGGCTACACCTTC. The V and J segments used are TRBV27 and TRBJ1-2; 9 bases in the junction line up with TRBD1. V is cut back by 4 bases and J by 4 bases, with 7 bases in the junction unmatched. The CDR3 spans 15 residues, from the cysteine through the phenylalanine. The only DNA kept is the CDR3, 45 bases in frame from the first base. Via the germline V gene (reference sequence), CDR1 is MNHEY and CDR2 SMNVEV.